This TCR beta chain was identified during a study of blood T cells in healthy people across ages. A sample-barcoded 5' primer and a J-beta primer mix were used in a second PCR of about 6 to 11 cycles. TCRdb independently ran MiXCR on the 5' RACE reads; one entry per CDR3 protein. The sample records 1.5 million to 2 million distinct CDR3 sequences, 28% being singletons. This sequence originates from a woman aged 25-40 years in good health. The material sequenced was blood.

Here the CDR3 reads CASSPPTGYEQPQHF. Here the CDR3 DNA reads TGTGCCAGCAGCCCCCCGACAGGGTATGAACAGCCCCAGCATTTT. The V call is TRBV28, the J call TRBJ1-5; 7 bases match TRBD1. This CDR3 region has 15 residues. Trimming took 6 bases from V and 7 from J; bases not matched to a gene: 12. CDR1 is MDHEN, CDR2 SYDVKM, per germline.